This passage covers 30 T cell receptor beta chains from one sample sequenced in a study of blood T cell repertoires in COVID-19. The data were produced by immunoSEQ multiplex PCR, yet TCRdb's version contains in-frame clones alone and is incomplete. The table includes approximately 210,000 clones, roughly 94% detected once. Sequencing used peripheral blood. These TCRs come from a man aged 30 to 45 with COVID-19, enrolled during active disease.

J is TRBJ1-5 and V is TRBV6-1, with D possibly being TRBD1 (5 bases). Germline assignment: CDR1 MNHNS and CDR2 SASEGT. The germline V and J ends were trimmed by 2 bases and 5 bases, with 10 bases remaining between them. The CDR3 runs to 14 residues. The chain's CDR3 is CASSELGVHQPQHF. The CDR3 region has the DNA TGTGCCAGCAGTGAACTAGGGGTGCATCAGCCCCAGCATTTT.

V and J are TRBV19 and TRBJ1-5; 9 bases line up with TRBD1. CDR1 is LNHDA, CDR2 SQIVND, per germline (reference sequence). V gave up 4 bases and J gave up 6 bases; unmatched junction bases: 4. The CDR3 contains 14 residues. The CDR3 reads CASSRDRAGQPQHF. CDR3 nucleotides: TGTGCCAGTAGTAGGGACAGGGCCGGTCAGCCCCAGCATTTT. The complete variable domain, with remaining parts taken from reference TRBV19 and TRBJ1-5, reads DGGITQSPKYLFRKEGQNVTLSCEQNLNHDAMYWYRQDPGQGLRLIYYSQIVNDFQKGDIAEGYSVSREKKESFPLTVTSAQKNPTAFYLCASSRDRAGQPQHFGDGTRLSIL.

The chain has TRBV5-1 and TRBJ2-1, with 9 nucleotides matching TRBD2. Germline-derived CDR1 and CDR2 are SGHRS and YFSETQ. The CDR3 contains 16 residues. V gave up 0 bases and J gave up 7 bases; unmatched junction bases: 8. The CDR3 reads CASSLAPGAGGNEQFF. In nucleotides, the CDR3 is TGCGCCAGCAGCTTGGCCCCGGGGGCGGGGGGGAATGAGCAGTTCTTC.

This chain links TRBV25-1 with TRBJ1-3; 7 bases fit TRBD1. Germline lookup yields CDR1 MGHDK and CDR2 SYGVNS. The J segment lost 1 base and the V segment lost 7 bases, leaving 7 bases of the junction unmatched. CDR3 length: 15 residues. CDR3 bases: TGTGCCAGCACCTTCAAGGGGGCTTCTGGAAACACCATATATTTT. Its protein product is CASTFKGASGNTIYF.

The DNA for the CDR3 is TGTGCCAGCAGCTTCGCAGGGGAAGAGACCCAGTACTTC. It translates to CASSFAGEETQYF. J is TRBJ2-5 and V is TRBV5-4, with D tentatively TRBD1 (6 bases). This CDR3 is built from 13 residues. Germline CDR1 reads SGHNT; CDR2 reads YYREEE (reference sequence). Between the trimmed V and J ends, which lost 2 bases and 3 bases, there was a span of 8 bases.

This clone was observed once. Within the sample, other DNA sequences also encode this same CDR3. The V and J genes are TRBV6-5 and TRBJ1-1, with 7 positions matching TRBD1. The V segment lost 0 bases and the J segment 4 bases; nucleotides outside the gene matches: 2. This CDR3 spans 14 amino acids. Germline CDR1 is MNHEY and CDR2 is SVGAGI. The CDR3 nucleotides read TGTGCCAGCAGTTACTCGACAGGGAGCACTGAAGCTTTCTTT. It specifies CASSYSTGSTEAFF.

The J gene is TRBJ2-1, the V gene TRBV4-1, with 9 bases aligning to TRBD2. Germline CDR1 MGHRA, CDR2 YSYEKL. The CDR3 is 17 amino acids. Trimming took 3 bases from V and 0 from J; bases not matched to a gene: 6. The CDR3 loop is CASSQGERGASYNEQFF. The CDR3, as DNA: TGCGCCAGCAGCCAGGGGGAGCGGGGGGCCTCCTACAATGAGCAGTTCTTC.

This sequence joins TRBV9 and TRBJ2-7; no definite D call. The germline V gene has CDR1 SGDLS and CDR2 YYNGEE. This CDR3 is built from 13 residues. V was cut by 0 bases and J by 3 bases, with 7 bases left in between. Here the CDR3 reads CASSVVSGYEQYF. The CDR3 DNA sequence: TGTGCCAGCAGCGTAGTATCAGGCTACGAGCAGTACTTC. The full variable domain, its missing parts supplied by reference TRBV9 and TRBJ2-7, is DSGVTQTPKHLITATGQRVTLRCSPRSGDLSVYWYQQSLDQGLQFLIQYYNGEERAKGNILERFSAQQFPDLHSELNLSSLELGDSALYFCASSVVSGYEQYFGPGTRLTVT.

The rearrangement links TRBV6-5 to TRBJ2-2; the D is unclear. V was shortened by 2 bases and J by 5 bases, with 9 bases between the two germline ends. This CDR3 region has 14 residues. Per the germline V gene, CDR1 is MNHEY and CDR2 is SVGAGI. In nucleotides, the CDR3 is TGTGCCAGCAGTTACGAGCCGGAGACCGGGGAGCTGTTTTTT. This translates into CASSYEPETGELFF.

The chain joins TRBV5-1 to TRBJ2-1; 12 bases agree with TRBD2. Germline CDR1 is SGHRS and CDR2 is YFSETQ. The CDR3 spans 15 residues. The ends lost 0 bases at V and 7 bases at J; junction bases unmatched: 2. CDR3 sequence (DNA): TGCGCCAGCAGCTTGGGGACTAGCGGGGTAAATGAGCAGTTCTTC. Translating gives CASSLGTSGVNEQFF.

The rearrangement joins TRBV2 to TRBJ1-2; 8 bases line up with TRBD1. Per the germline V gene, CDR1 is SNHLY and CDR2 is FYNNEI. V lost 5 bases, J lost 2 bases, and 13 bases stayed unmatched. The length of the CDR3 is 17 residues. The DNA for the CDR3 is TGTGCCAGCAGTCCAACTAGGACAGGGCCATTCAACTATGGCTACACCTTC. It encodes CASSPTRTGPFNYGYTF.

This chain links TRBV4-1 with TRBJ1-4, with a weak D call TRBD1 (5 bases). With 0 bases removed from V and 0 bases from J, the gap between germline ends came to 14 bases. The CDR3 spans 18 residues. Germline CDR1 and CDR2: MGHRA and YSYEKL. The CDR3 here is CASSQEGGRAPTNEKLFF. CDR3 in DNA: TGCGCCAGCAGCCAAGAGGGTGGCAGGGCCCCAACTAATGAAAAACTGTTTTTT.

V is TRBV25-1 and J is TRBJ1-4; D is possibly TRBD1 (6 bases). The CDR3 length is 16 residues. The ends were cut back, 6 bases at V and 11 bases at J, with 25 bases in the middle. Germline V gene sequence: CDR1 MGHDK, CDR2 SYGVNS. The CDR3 DNA reads TGTGCCAGCAGCCCCTGGGAAGGGACACCCGAAGGGAAACTGTTTTTT. This translates into CASSPWEGTPEGKLFF. The complete variable domain, with remaining parts taken from reference TRBV25-1 and TRBJ1-4, reads EADIYQTPRYLVIGTGKKITLECSQTMGHDKMYWYQQDPGMELHLIHYSYGVNSTEKGDLSSESTVSRIRTEHFPLTLESARPSHTSQYLCASSPWEGTPEGKLFFGSGTQLSVL.

The V call is TRBV2, the J call TRBJ1-1; possible D gene TRBD1, 5 bases. V lost 4 bases to trimming and J lost 4 bases, with 16 bases between them. This CDR3 is 15 amino acids long. Germline V gene lookup returns CDR1 SNHLY and CDR2 FYNNEI. The CDR3: CASSGQGMLGTEAFF. The CDR3 DNA reads TGTGCCAGCAGTGGGCAGGGTATGTTGGGCACTGAAGCTTTCTTT. Based on the CDR3 plus reference TRBV2 and TRBJ1-1, the full variable domain is EPEVTQTPSHQVTQMGQEVILRCVPISNHLYFYWYRQILGQKVEFLVSFYNNEISEKSEIFDDQFSVERPDGSNFTLKIRSTKLEDSAMYFCASSGQGMLGTEAFFGQGTRLTVV.

This chain connects TRBV24-1 to TRBJ2-2, with D uncertain. CDR3 size: 13 residues. Germline CDR1 reads KGHDR; CDR2 reads SFDVKD. V was pared by 3 bases and J by 2 bases, with 3 bases between. Written as DNA, the CDR3 is TGTGCCACCAGTGATACTAACACCGGGGAGCTGTTTTTT. It translates to CATSDTNTGELFF.

The rearrangement joins TRBV6-4 to TRBJ2-3, with a possible D match to TRBD2 (6 bases). CDR1 and CDR2 from the germline V gene are MRHNA and SNTAGT. Trimming pared 0 bases from V and 0 bases from J, leaving 19 bases between. The CDR3 runs 19 residues. DNA of the CDR3: TGTGCCAGCAGTGACTCGAGGTATGGAGGGGCGCAGAGCACAGATACGCAGTATTTT. It is translated as CASSDSRYGGAQSTDTQYF.

DNA for the CDR3: TGTGCCAGCAGTTCCCCCGGGACAGGGATCACCGGGGAGCTGTTTTTT. It codes for CASSSPGTGITGELFF. V usage is TRBV27 and J usage is TRBJ2-2, with 9 bases that match TRBD1. The CDR3 is 16 residues long. CDR1 and CDR2 (germline): MNHEY, SMNVEV (reference sequence). V lost 4 bases, J lost 4 bases, and 7 bases stayed unmatched.

The chain joins TRBV10-3 to TRBJ1-1; D not resolved. Per germline, CDR1 ENHRY and CDR2 SYGVKD. The germline V and J ends were trimmed by 2 bases and 3 bases, with 10 bases remaining between them. The CDR3 consists of 14 residues. CDR3 in DNA: TGTGCCATCAGTGAGACTAACCCATACACTGAAGCTTTCTTT. Translation: CAISETNPYTEAFF.

This chain connects TRBV5-4 to TRBJ2-7, with 10 nucleotides matching TRBD1. V was clipped by 2 bases and J by 5 bases; unmatched bases: 7. There are 15 residues in the CDR3. The germline CDR1 and CDR2 sequences are SGHNT and YYREEE (reference sequence). As DNA, the CDR3 is TGTGCCAGCAGCTTCGGGACAGGGGCATTCCACGAGCAGTACTTC. It codes for CASSFGTGAFHEQYF. The whole variable domain, remainder taken from reference TRBV5-4 and TRBJ2-7, is ETGVTQSPTHLIKTRGQQVTLRCSSQSGHNTVSWYQQALGQGPQFIFQYYREEENGRGNFPPRFSGLQFPNYSSELNVNALELDDSALYLCASSFGTGAFHEQYFGPGTRLTVT.

The V gene is TRBV5-1, the J gene TRBJ2-5; TRBD2 is a possible D gene (6 bases). V was shortened by 4 bases and J by 3 bases, with 10 bases between the two germline ends. Germline CDR1 SGHRS, CDR2 YFSETQ. The length of the CDR3 is 13 residues. The CDR3 nucleotides are TGCGCCAGCAGCGAACTAGCAGAAGAGACCCAGTACTTC. It specifies CASSELAEETQYF.

The chain has TRBV5-1 and TRBJ2-7; a weak D match, TRBD1 (6 bases). The V end was cut by 4 bases, the J end by 0 bases, with 14 bases between. This CDR3 has 15 residues. From germline, CDR1 is SGHRS and CDR2 YFSETQ. CDR3 in amino acids: CASSPGQLTSYEQYF. In DNA form, the CDR3 reads TGCGCCAGCAGCCCAGGACAGCTGACCTCCTACGAGCAGTACTTC.

The chain links TRBV5-1 to TRBJ2-1, with 7 bases identical to TRBD2. With V trimmed by 0 bases and J by 6 bases, 6 bases remained unmatched. CDR1 SGHRS and CDR2 YFSETQ come from the germline V gene. This CDR3 comprises 15 residues. The CDR3 DNA reads TGCGCCAGCAGCTTGGATAGCGGGCTAAGCAATGAGCAGTTCTTC. It encodes CASSLDSGLSNEQFF.

This chain joins TRBV5-1 and TRBJ1-3, with D unresolved. The CDR3 spans 13 residues. From germline, CDR1 is SGHRS and CDR2 YFSETQ. Trimming took 4 bases from V and 0 from J, leaving 5 bases between them. The CDR3 reads CASSMSSGNTIYF. The CDR3 DNA sequence: TGCGCCAGCAGCATGAGCTCTGGAAACACCATATATTTT.

The genes are TRBV6-5 and TRBJ2-4; 8 positions match TRBD2. Germline CDR1 MNHEY, CDR2 SVGAGI. V was clipped by 5 bases and J by 7 bases; unmatched bases: 10. This CDR3 is 15 amino acids long. The CDR3 reads CASSQSGGGGNIQYF. As DNA, the CDR3 is TGTGCCAGCAGTCAGAGCGGGGGAGGAGGCAACATTCAGTACTTC.

The chain is built from TRBV5-1 and TRBJ2-2; D uncertain. Germline V gene sequence: CDR1 SGHRS, CDR2 YFSETQ. V lost 0 bases and J 4 bases, leaving 7 bases between the germline ends. This CDR3 comprises 14 residues. CDR3 nucleotides: TGCGCCAGCAGCTTGGGCACTGCCACCGGGGAGCTGTTTTTT. Protein: CASSLGTATGELFF.

V usage is TRBV29-1 and J usage is TRBJ1-5; 9 bases align to TRBD1. CDR1 SQVTM and CDR2 ANQGSEA come from the germline V gene. V trimming: 6 bases; J trimming: 7 bases; junction bases outside the gene matches: 4. This CDR3 comprises 12 residues. The chain's CDR3 is CSVRTGEQPQHF. In nucleotides, the CDR3 is TGCAGCGTAAGGACAGGGGAACAGCCCCAGCATTTT.

The chain joins TRBV29-1 to TRBJ1-2, with D possibly being TRBD1 (5 bases). Trimming left V 3 bases short and J 4 bases short, with 18 bases between. The CDR3 is 15 amino acids. Germline V gives CDR1 SQVTM, CDR2 ANQGSEA. CDR3 region: CSVEEIRGGPYGYTF. The CDR3 region has the DNA TGCAGCGTTGAGGAAATCCGCGGGGGTCCCTATGGCTACACCTTC.

The rearrangement links TRBV5-1 to TRBJ2-5; TRBD2 is a possible D gene (5 bases). This CDR3 has 15 residues. Looked up from germline, CDR1 is SGHRS and CDR2 is YFSETQ. The germline V and J ends were trimmed by 0 bases and 2 bases, with 11 bases remaining between them. Written as DNA, the CDR3 is TGCGCCAGCAGCTTGGCCCTAGCCCGACAAGAGACCCAGTACTTC. It specifies CASSLALARQETQYF.

This chain links TRBV3-1 (or the pseudogene TRBV3-2) with TRBJ1-2, with TRBD1 matching over 10 bases. This CDR3 comprises 15 residues. Germline V gene lookup returns CDR1 LGHDT and CDR2 YNNKEL (reference sequence). V was clipped by 0 bases and J by 7 bases; unmatched bases: 5. The CDR3 nucleotides are TGTGCCAGCAGCCAAGAGTATAGGACAGGGGGTGGCTACACCTTC. It specifies CASSQEYRTGGGYTF.

CDR3 sequence (DNA): TGTGCCAGCTCACCTCTGATAGGCAATCAGCCCCAGCATTTT. Translated, it gives CASSPLIGNQPQHF. V is TRBV18 and J is TRBJ1-5; D not resolved. The CDR3 contains 14 residues. Germline V gene sequence: CDR1 KGHSH, CDR2 LQKENI. Trimming took 3 bases from V and 2 from J, leaving 8 bases between them.